These T cell receptor beta chains were read from a single sample in a study of blood T cell repertoires in COVID-19. Measured with immunoSEQ multiplex PCR; TCRdb has only the in-frame clones, and not every one. The sample consists of roughly 310,000 clones, roughly 90% of them appearing once. Sequencing used PBMCs or T cells enriched from blood (not recorded which). Receptors were obtained from a woman aged 40 to 49 who had recovered from COVID-19. Each CDR3 is given with its conserved first and last residue. A D gene is named only where the DNA matches it firmly. Not all rows give a size; the values are once, few, many and, for expanded clones, a class.

size,J,V,D,DNA,CDR3
-,TRBJ1-2,TRBV2,TRBD1,TGTGCCAGCAAACCGGGACAGAGGGGCTACACCTTC,CASKPGQRGYTF
-,TRBJ2-1,TRBV25-1,-,TGTGCCAGCAGTGAAGGGTGGGCCCAGGGTGAGCAGTTCTTC,CASSEGWAQGEQFF
-,TRBJ2-7,TRBV18,-,TGTGCCAGCTCACCAGGGGTTGGCGGGTCCTACGAGCAGTACTTC,CASSPGVGGSYEQYF
-,TRBJ1-3,TRBV5-8,-,TGTGCCAGCAGCTTGGGGACAGTAACCCGGAGCACCATATATTTT,CASSLGTVTRSTIYF
-,TRBJ2-3,TRBV28,TRBD1,TGTGCCAGCAGTGGACAGGATTTAGCTACAGATACGCAGTATTTT,CASSGQDLATDTQYF
-,TRBJ2-5,TRBV24-1,-,TGTGCCACCAGTCCAGTTGGGGGCGAGGAGACCCAGTACTTC,CATSPVGGEETQYF
-,TRBJ2-7,TRBV4-1,-,TGCGCCAGCAGCCAACTTACAGGGCTGAGCTCCTACGAGCAGTACTTC,CASSQLTGLSSYEQYF
-,TRBJ1-5,TRBV2,-,TGTGCCAGCAGGGGAACAGGGCCCAATCAGCCCCAGCATTTT,CASRGTGPNQPQHF
-,TRBJ1-3,TRBV28,-,TGTGCCAGCAAACAGGGCCGCTCTGGAAACACCATATATTTT,CASKQGRSGNTIYF
-,TRBJ2-7,TRBV24-1,TRBD1,TGTGCCACCCCTCCCGGGACAGGGATCTACGAGCAGTACTTC,CATPPGTGIYEQYF
-,TRBJ2-3,TRBV5-4,-,TGTGCCAGCAGCTTGCGGCGGGGCACAGATACGCAGTATTTT,CASSLRRGTDTQYF
-,TRBJ2-5,TRBV7-8,-,TGTGCCAGCAGCTCCAGGGGGACCCAGTACTTC,CASSSRGTQYF
-,TRBJ2-1,TRBV27,TRBD1,TGTGCCAGCAGTTTAACAACTCCCGGGACAGGATACAATGAGCAGTTCTTC,CASSLTTPGTGYNEQFF
-,TRBJ2-3,TRBV7-3,TRBD2,TGTGCCAGCAGCTTAAATCCTAGCGGGGGAGGGACAGATACGCAGTATTTT,CASSLNPSGGGTDTQYF
-,TRBJ2-1,TRBV2,TRBD2,TGTGCCAGCAGCGACAATAGCGGGACTAAACACAATGAGCAGTTCTTC,CASSDNSGTKHNEQFF
-,TRBJ1-1,TRBV5-1,TRBD1,TGCGCCAGCAGCTTCACAGGGGCGAACACTGAAGCTTTCTTT,CASSFTGANTEAFF
-,TRBJ1-1,TRBV7-8,TRBD1,TGTGCCAGCAGCGCTTGGACAGGGAACACTGAAGCTTTCTTT,CASSAWTGNTEAFF
few,TRBJ2-7,TRBV23-1,TRBD1,TGCGCCAGCAGTCAACCCCGGACAGGGGAGAGCGAGCAGTACTTC,CASSQPRTGESEQYF
-,TRBJ1-6,TRBV7-9,-,TGTGCCAGCAGCACCTACCTGGATTCACCCCTCCACTTT,CASSTYLDSPLHF
-,TRBJ2-5,TRBV27,-,TGTGCCAGCAGTTTAATAGAACGGGAGACCCAGTACTTC,CASSLIERETQYF
-,TRBJ2-5,TRBV11-2,TRBD1,TGTGCCAGCACCAAAGGGGGCCCCGGTGGGACCCAGTACTTC,CASTKGGPGGTQYF
-,TRBJ1-1,TRBV15,-,TGTGCCACCAGGGGAGGCCCGAACACTGAAGCTTTCTTT,CATRGGPNTEAFF
-,TRBJ1-6,TRBV28,-,TGTGCCAGCAGGCCCCCGGGGTTAGATAATTCACCCCTCCACTTT,CASRPPGLDNSPLHF
-,TRBJ1-2,TRBV19,-,TGTGCCAGTAGCCCGGGGAGCTATGGCTACACCTTC,CASSPGSYGYTF
-,TRBJ1-6,TRBV6-5,-,TGTGCCAGCAGGTACCGGGATAGAAATTCACCCCTCCACTTT,CASRYRDRNSPLHF
-,TRBJ2-3,TRBV12-3/TRBV12-4,-,TGTGCCAGCACCTCGGACTTCACAGATACGCAGTATTTT,CASTSDFTDTQYF
-,TRBJ2-7,TRBV6-2/TRBV6-3,-,TGTGCCAGCAGTTCACTTAAGAGGCGTCAGGGGTTATCCTACGAGCAGTACTTC,CASSSLKRRQGLSYEQYF
-,TRBJ2-5,TRBV2,TRBD1,TGTGCCAGCGTGCGACAGGGGCCCCCGCAAGAGACCCAGTACTTC,CASVRQGPPQETQYF
-,TRBJ2-1,TRBV6-5,-,TGTGCCAGCAGTTTCGTAGCGGACTACAATGAGCAGTTCTTC,CASSFVADYNEQFF
-,TRBJ1-4,TRBV27,-,TGTGCCAGCAGCATCACAGGTTTGAGTGAAAAACTGTTTTTT,CASSITGLSEKLFF
-,TRBJ1-5,TRBV29-1,TRBD1,TGCAGCGTCCCCGGGACAGGGAGGAATCAGCCCCAGCATTTT,CSVPGTGRNQPQHF
-,TRBJ2-7,TRBV5-6,-,TGTGCCAGCAGCTTGGAACTAGCCGGGATCTACGAGCAGTACTTC,CASSLELAGIYEQYF
-,TRBJ1-6,TRBV7-9,TRBD1,TGTGCCAGCAGCTTAGTCGGACAGGGTCAGGCACCCCTCCACTTT,CASSLVGQGQAPLHF
-,TRBJ2-7,TRBV27,TRBD1,TGTGCCAGCAGTCCCTGGGACAGGGTCTACGAGCAGTACTTC,CASSPWDRVYEQYF